These 10 T cell receptor beta chains share one sample of origin, sequenced in a study of blood T cell repertoires in COVID-19. Using immunoSEQ multiplex PCR, the repertoire was profiled, and TCRdb retains in-frame clones only, with some absent. The sample lists about 80,000 clones, around 81% occurring once. The sequenced sample consisted of peripheral blood. These receptors originate from a human donor in a cohort sampled during active COVID-19.

The chain links TRBV19 to TRBJ2-2; TRBD2 agrees at 11 bases. This CDR3 is 15 amino acids long. With V trimmed by 6 bases and J by 5 bases, 5 bases remained unmatched. The germline V gene encodes CDR1 LNHDA and CDR2 SQIVND (reference sequence). This CDR3 reads CASRELAGVTGELFF. The CDR3 coding sequence is TGTGCCAGTAGGGAACTAGCGGGAGTAACCGGGGAGCTGTTTTTT.

The V gene is TRBV6-5, the J gene TRBJ2-3, with D perhaps matching TRBD2 (6 bases). Per germline, CDR1 MNHEY and CDR2 SVGAGI. The CDR3 has 15 amino acids. V was shortened by 2 bases and J by 2 bases, with 11 bases between the two germline ends. The DNA for the CDR3 is TGTGCCAGCAGTTACGAGGCGGGGTCCACAGATACGCAGTATTTT. This encodes CASSYEAGSTDTQYF.

The CDR3 here is CASSEMATGLNTEAFF. Written as DNA, the CDR3 is TGTGCCAGCAGTGAAATGGCGACAGGGTTGAACACTGAAGCTTTCTTT. The chain couples TRBV6-1 to TRBJ1-1; TRBD1 matches at 7 bases. The junction had 6 bases not matched to a gene; V was cut back by 2 bases and J by 0 bases. The CDR3 consists of 16 residues. The germline V gene has CDR1 MNHNS and CDR2 SASEGT.

This clone occurred a few times. This rearrangement joins TRBV4-3 to TRBJ2-5; 7 bases line up with TRBD2. This CDR3 has 17 residues. Per the germline V gene, CDR1 is LGHNA and CDR2 is YSLEER. V shed 4 bases and J 2 bases; nucleotides not matched to a gene: 13. CDR3 loop: CASSRPPLAMRQETQYF. CDR3 nucleotides: TGCGCCAGCAGCCGGCCTCCACTAGCGATGAGGCAAGAGACCCAGTACTTC.

The chain uses TRBV27 and TRBJ1-1; no reliable D call. The CDR3 has 14 residues. V shed 3 bases and J shed 3 bases, with 11 bases lying between them. CDR1 is MNHEY and CDR2 is SMNVEV in the germline V gene (reference sequence). CDR3 region: CASSFGGWDTEAFF. DNA of the CDR3: TGTGCCAGCAGTTTTGGAGGATGGGACACTGAAGCTTTCTTT.

The chain combines TRBV7-3 with TRBJ2-2; no clear D gene. This CDR3 region has 13 residues. Germline CDR1 reads SGHTA; CDR2 reads FQGTGA. V lost 5 bases, J lost 4 bases, and 8 bases lay in between. Written as DNA, the CDR3 is TGTGCCAGCAGCCCAGGCCCCACCGGGGAGCTGTTTTTT. Its protein is CASSPGPTGELFF.

V usage is TRBV7-9 and J usage is TRBJ1-3; tentatively, D is TRBD1 (6 bases). The CDR3 covers 16 residues. V lost 2 bases to trimming and J lost 3 bases, with 14 bases between them. In germline, CDR1 is SEHNR, CDR2 FQNEAQ (reference sequence). The CDR3 DNA follows: TGTGCCAGCAGCTTAAGGGTGGGGGACATTGGAAACACCATATATTTT. Its translation is CASSLRVGDIGNTIYF.

As concerns this clone: One end of the junction fails to match germline, which may point to a read error. This sequence joins TRBV2 and TRBJ1-2, with TRBD1 matching over 8 bases. This CDR3 is 14 amino acids long. CDR1 and CDR2 (germline): SNHLY, FYNNEI. The chain's CDR3 is CARSGGGQVAGYTF. The CDR3 region has the DNA TGTGCCCGCAGTGGGGGGGGACAGGTAGCCGGCTACACCTTC.

The chain combines TRBV28 with TRBJ2-2, with 9 positions matching TRBD2. CDR3 size: 15 residues. Germline V lookup: CDR1 MDHEN, CDR2 SYDVKM. Trimming took 3 bases from V and 3 from J; bases not matched to a gene: 2. The CDR3 sequence is CASSFSGGYTGELFF. CDR3 sequence (DNA): TGTGCCAGCAGTTTCAGCGGGGGGTACACCGGGGAGCTGTTTTTT.

The chain combines TRBV2 with TRBJ1-3; the D gene is possibly TRBD1 (6 bases). CDR1 and CDR2 from the germline V gene are SNHLY and FYNNEI. This CDR3 is 15 amino acids long. Trimming left V 6 bases short and J 0 bases short, with 12 bases between. The CDR3 DNA reads TGTGCCAGCAGAATGGGGGCCCTCTCTGGAAACACCATATATTTT. The encoded protein is CASRMGALSGNTIYF.